This paragraph reports one T cell receptor (beta chain). One entry per CDR3 protein, called by TCRdb with MiXCR from the 5' RACE reads. The sample shows around 1.7 million distinct CDR3 sequences, 32% of them seen only once. The data were obtained in a study of identical twins. The TCR sequence derives from a newborn girl in good health. The sample was cord blood.

The CDR3 region is CASSFPTTGEAFF. The CDR3 DNA reads as TGTGCCAGCAGTTTCCCAACCACGGGGGAAGCTTTCTTT. The chain carries TRBV28 and TRBJ1-1; D is ambiguous. Per the germline V gene, CDR1 is MDHEN and CDR2 is SYDVKM. The CDR3 has 13 residues. The V and J ends lost 3 bases and 8 bases respectively, with 13 bases between them.